A selection of T cell receptor beta chains follows, all from one sample in a study of blood T cell repertoires in COVID-19. Clones were read by immunoSEQ multiplex PCR, and TCRdb kept only the in-frame ones, dropping some. Altogether a few hundred thousand clones are present, 89% being singletons, with the ten largest covering around 3%. Sequenced input: peripheral blood. The receptors come from a woman in her thirties with COVID-19, enrolled during active disease. The CDR3 runs from the conserved cysteine through the conserved F or W. The D gene is left open where the match is weak. Clone sizes are given selectively: once, few, many, or a class where the clone is expanded.

d_call j_call v_call clone_size cdr3_nt cdr3_aa
TRBD1 TRBJ2-1 TRBV7-2 . TGTGCCAGCAGCTTAAGGACAGGGGGAAATGAGCAGTTCTTC CASSLRTGGNEQFF
TRBD1 TRBJ2-3 TRBV7-6 . TGTGCCAGCAGCGTACAGGGGGCGAAGACAGATACGCAGTATTTT CASSVQGAKTDTQYF
. TRBJ2-1 TRBV10-3 once TGTGCCATCCGCAGGGGCGACGGCAATGAGCAGTTCTTC CAIRRGDGNEQFF
TRBD2 TRBJ2-3 TRBV18 . TGTGCCAGCTCACTAGCGGGACTAGCCACAGATACGCAGTATTTT CASSLAGLATDTQYF
TRBD1 TRBJ1-2 TRBV5-6 few TGTGCCAGCAGCTGGGGGACAGCCCCCTATGGCTACACCTTC CASSWGTAPYGYTF
. TRBJ1-1 TRBV5-1 . TGCGCCAGCAGCTTCGGAGAAATGAACACTGAAGCTTTCTTT CASSFGEMNTEAFF
. TRBJ2-5 TRBV18 few TGTGCCAGCTCACAATACCTAAGAGAGTCGGCCCAGTACTTC CASSQYLRESAQYF
. TRBJ1-3 TRBV27 . TGTGCCAGCAGTTTTGACAGCGGAAACACCATATATTTT CASSFDSGNTIYF
TRBD2 TRBJ2-3 TRBV5-6 . TGTGCCAGCAGCTTCGGGGGGACCACAGATACGCAGTATTTT CASSFGGTTDTQYF
. TRBJ1-4 TRBV5-1 once TGCGCCAGCAGCTCGGATGGGCTTTATGGTGAAAAACTGTTTTTT CASSSDGLYGEKLFF
. TRBJ1-1 TRBV5-1 . TGCGCCAGCCGACGAGGTTGGGGGGACCAGTGGGAAGCTTTCTTT CASRRGWGDQWEAFF
. TRBJ2-6 TRBV11-2 . TGTGCCAGCAGCTTGAGGGACACCACCCCCTCTGGGGCCAACGTCCTGACTTTC CASSLRDTTPSGANVLTF
. TRBJ2-7 TRBV27 . TGTGCCAGCAGTTTTGGCCTAGGCGAGCAGTACTTC CASSFGLGEQYF
. TRBJ1-1 TRBV5-1 . TGCGCCAGCAGCCGGAACAGGGCCTTTAACACTGAAGCTTTCTTT CASSRNRAFNTEAFF
TRBD2 TRBJ2-2 TRBV6-2/TRBV6-3 . TGTGCCAGCGGTTACGGGGGGGCGACCGGGGAGCTGTTTTTT CASGYGGATGELFF
. TRBJ2-3 TRBV5-6 . TGTGCCAGCAGCTCCTACGGGGGACCCGACACAGATACGCAGTATTTT CASSSYGGPDTDTQYF
TRBD1 TRBJ2-3 TRBV20-1 . TGCAGTGCTAGTCGGCCGGGGGGACAGGGGGCATTAGGCACAGATACGCAGTATTTT CSASRPGGQGALGTDTQYF
. TRBJ2-6 TRBV5-5 . TGTGCCAGCAGCTTGGACCTTTCAGGGGCTGGGGCCAACGTCCTGACTTTC CASSLDLSGAGANVLTF
. TRBJ2-1 TRBV28 . TGTGCCAGCAGCAAAGGGGAGGTCTACAATGAGCAGTTCTTC CASSKGEVYNEQFF
. TRBJ2-2 TRBV27 . TGTGCCAGCAGTCTCGGGGGTACCGGGGAGCTGTTTTTT CASSLGGTGELFF
TRBD2 TRBJ2-1 TRBV29-1 . TGCAGCGTTGAATCGTGGCGGGGGGGCTACAATGAGCAGTTCTTC CSVESWRGGYNEQFF
. TRBJ1-3 TRBV9 few TGTGCCAGCAGCGTGGGCAGGGCTGGAAACACCATATATTTT CASSVGRAGNTIYF
. TRBJ2-3 TRBV28 once TGTGCCAGCAGTTTACAGGACAAGCCAAATACGCAGTATTTT CASSLQDKPNTQYF
TRBD2 TRBJ2-7 TRBV12-3/TRBV12-4 . TGTGCCAGCAGTTTAAGGGAGGGATACGAGCAGTACTTC CASSLREGYEQYF
. TRBJ2-3 TRBV11-3 . TGTGCCAGCAGCCCCGGGAGCTATACGCAGTATTTT CASSPGSYTQYF
. TRBJ1-1 TRBV7-8 . TGTGCCAGCAGCTTCGGTATGACTGAAGCTTTCTTT CASSFGMTEAFF
. TRBJ1-2 TRBV4-3 once TGCGCCAGCAGCCCCGATGGGACAATCTTAAACTATGGCTACACCTTC CASSPDGTILNYGYTF
. TRBJ2-7 TRBV3-1/TRBV3-2 . TGTGCCAGCGTTCAAAAACGCCCGGAGTGGATTTTC CASVQKRPEWIF
. TRBJ1-2 TRBV13 . TGTGCCAGCAGCTTAAGCGGGCGGGGTGGCTACACCTTC CASSLSGRGGYTF
TRBD2 TRBJ2-3 TRBV11-3 . TGTGCCAGCAGCCCCCTAGCGGGAGTTTGGGATACGCAGTATTTT CASSPLAGVWDTQYF
. TRBJ1-2 TRBV9 . TGTGCCAGCAGCGTAGGACCGGGGGTGGATGGCTACACCTTC CASSVGPGVDGYTF
TRBD1 TRBJ2-7 TRBV6-5 . TGTGCCAGCAAGATTACAGGGGCTGGGGACTACGAGCAGTACTTC CASKITGAGDYEQYF
. TRBJ2-5 TRBV6-1 . TGTGCCAGCAGTGTCCGCGAAGGGTTTGGCAGGGGCCGAGAGACCCAGTACTTC CASSVREGFGRGRETQYF
. TRBJ2-1 TRBV5-1 . TGCGCCAGCAGCCAGGAGGGGCCCTACAATGAGCAGTTCTTC CASSQEGPYNEQFF
TRBD2 TRBJ2-1 TRBV25-1 . TGTGCCAGCGGCGGGACTAGCGGAGAACTTAGCTCCTACAATGAGCAGTTCTTC CASGGTSGELSSYNEQFF
. TRBJ2-5 TRBV7-9 . TGTGCCAGCAGTTTCGGCGGGGTAAGAGAGACCCAGTACTTC CASSFGGVRETQYF
. TRBJ2-3 TRBV5-1 . TGCGCCAGCAGCTTTACCGCTAACACAGATACGCAGTATTTT CASSFTANTDTQYF